These 27 T cell receptor beta chains were all obtained from the same sample, sequenced in a study of identical twins. A single record per CDR3 protein comes from TCRdb applying MiXCR to the 5' RACE reads. This table holds 1.5 million or so distinct CDR3 sequences, 32% found once. The sample consisted of cord blood. The receptors come from a newborn girl in good health.

The CDR3 here is CASRAGHLNTEAFF. CDR3 bases: TGCGCCAGCAGGGCGGGACACTTGAACACTGAAGCTTTCTTT. The rearrangement uses TRBV5-1 and TRBJ1-1, with TRBD1 as a possible D gene (6 bases). V lost 5 bases, J lost 0 bases, and 11 bases lay in between. Germline-derived CDR1 and CDR2 are SGHRS and YFSETQ. The CDR3 contains 14 residues.

The rearrangement uses TRBV5-1 and TRBJ2-1; D may be TRBD1 (5 bases). Germline CDR1 and CDR2: SGHRS and YFSETQ. The CDR3 covers 18 residues. V was pared by 1 base and J by 4 bases, with 21 bases between. The CDR3 nucleotides read TGCGCCAGCAGCTTGAGCCAGGGCTTGTACTCAGGATACAATGAGCAGTTCTTC. It is translated as CASSLSQGLYSGYNEQFF.

The V and J genes are TRBV4-1 and TRBJ2-4, with D possibly being TRBD1 (6 bases). The J call could be wrong; TRBJ2-7 is a better fit for the DNA end. This CDR3 has 17 amino acids. Germline CDR1 MGHRA, CDR2 YSYEKL. CDR3 DNA sequence: TGCGCCAGCAGCCAAGGGGACACGAAGCTGCCGAACTACGAGCAGTACTTC. It yields the protein CASSQGDTKLPNYEQYF.

The chain is built from TRBV7-9 and TRBJ1-3; D unclear. CDR1 is SEHNR and CDR2 is FQNEAQ in the germline V gene (reference sequence). The CDR3 sequence is 16 residues long. Trimming took off 2 bases at V and 4 bases at J, with 15 bases between the two ends. The CDR3 sequence: CASSLRGIGSGNTIYF. The CDR3 region has the DNA TGTGCCAGCAGCTTAAGAGGGATCGGCTCGGGAAACACCATATATTTT.

V usage is TRBV7-2 and J usage is TRBJ2-3; either TRBD1 or TRBD2 may fit D (5 bases each). The CDR3 is made up of 13 amino acids. V was trimmed by 7 bases and J by 8 bases, leaving 16 bases between them. Germline V gene lookup returns CDR1 SGHTA and CDR2 FQGNSA. The CDR3 protein is CASTTGVQGTQYF. The CDR3 coding sequence is TGTGCCAGCACCACCGGGGTCCAGGGTACGCAGTATTTT.

This clonotype has only a few counts. The rearrangement uses TRBV6-5 and TRBJ2-4, with a tentative D call TRBD2 (6 bases). The DNA end lines up better with TRBJ2-7; the J call may be wrong. Germline V gene lookup returns CDR1 MNHEY and CDR2 SVGAGI. The length of the CDR3 is 13 residues. CDR3 nucleotide sequence: TGTGCCAGCAGTGCCGGAGGGTTTTACGAGCAGTACTTC. It translates to CASSAGGFYEQYF.

V and J are TRBV5-1 and TRBJ1-1; D gene ambiguous. The CDR3 loop spans 14 amino acids. The V gene lost 0 bases and the J gene lost 7 bases, with 13 bases spanning the gap. Germline V gene lookup returns CDR1 SGHRS and CDR2 YFSETQ. This chain's CDR3 is CASSLGELAVEAFF. CDR3 sequence (DNA): TGCGCCAGCAGCTTGGGGGAGCTAGCGGTTGAAGCTTTCTTT. Supplemented by reference TRBV5-1 and TRBJ1-1, the full variable domain reads KAGVTQTPRYLIKTRGQQVTLSCSPISGHRSVSWYQQTPGQGLQFLFEYFSETQRNKGNFPGRFSGRQFSNSRSEMNVSTLELGDSALYLCASSLGELAVEAFFGQGTRLTVV.

There are a few counts of this clonotype. The chain carries TRBV10-2 and TRBJ1-6; D is uncertain. CDR1 is WSHSY and CDR2 is SAAADI in the germline V gene. The CDR3 consists of 19 residues. The V end was cut by 6 bases, the J end by 2 bases, with 23 bases between. In nucleotides, the CDR3 is TGCGCCAGCAGGAAAATTGGTACTATCGCTGGCGCCTATAATTCACCCCTCCACTTT. Protein: CASRKIGTIAGAYNSPLHF.

This clonotype has only a few counts. V is TRBV25-1 and J is TRBJ2-3, with 7 bases lining up with TRBD1. The CDR3 loop spans 12 amino acids. Trimming at V came to 6 bases and at J to 7 bases, leaving 4 bases not matched to a gene. In germline, CDR1 is MGHDK, CDR2 SYGVNS. This chain's CDR3 is CASSAQGYTQYF. The CDR3 nucleotides are TGTGCCAGCAGCGCACAGGGGTATACGCAGTATTTT.

This clonotype was observed at least ten times. This sequence joins TRBV29-1 and TRBJ1-2, with 11 bases lining up with TRBD1. The ends lost 1 base at V and 6 bases at J; junction bases unmatched: 10. Germline V lookup: CDR1 SQVTM, CDR2 ANQGSEA. This CDR3 is built from 16 residues. CDR3 sequence reads: CSVEGTEDRGLHGYTF. CDR3 DNA: TGCAGCGTTGAAGGGACCGAGGACAGGGGGCTGCATGGCTACACCTTC.

This clonotype was recorded a few times. This chain connects TRBV3-1 to TRBJ1-4; 7 bases match TRBD1. Germline V gives CDR1 LGHDT, CDR2 YNNKEL (reference sequence). The trim removed 1 base at V and 7 bases at J, leaving 6 bases unmatched. The CDR3 runs 15 residues. CDR3 DNA sequence: TGTGCCAGCAGCCAAGGGGCGAGGACAGGTGAAAAACTGTTTTTT. The encoded protein is CASSQGARTGEKLFF.

V and J are TRBV20-1 and TRBJ1-1; maybe TRBD1 (5 bases). The CDR3 runs 12 residues. V lost 8 bases, J lost 4 bases, and 14 bases lay in between. The germline V gene encodes CDR1 DFQATT and CDR2 SNEGSKA (reference sequence). CDR3 sequence reads: CSLKDRRTEAFF. In DNA form, the CDR3 reads TGCAGTCTTAAAGACAGACGCACTGAAGCTTTCTTT.

V gene TRBV10-3 combines with J gene TRBJ1-5; D unclear. CDR1 and CDR2 (germline): ENHRY, SYGVKD. The CDR3 is 14 amino acids. Trimming took 3 bases from V and 9 from J, leaving 15 bases between them. CDR3 DNA sequence: TGTGCCATCAGTGACTTCCCTCGGGAGGGGCCCCAGCATTTT. It encodes CAISDFPREGPQHF.

This clonotype was seen more than once but under ten times. The V call is TRBV7-9, the J call TRBJ2-1; TRBD2 matches 11 bases. The end of the DNA is better explained by TRBJ2-7, so the J call may be wrong. In germline, CDR1 is SEHNR, CDR2 FQNEAQ (reference sequence). CDR3 length: 17 residues. CDR3 in amino acids: CASSLLGLAGSYNEQYF. For the CDR3, the DNA is TGTGCCAGCAGCTTACTCGGACTAGCGGGCTCCTACAATGAGCAGTACTTC.

This clonotype was counted only a few times. This rearrangement joins TRBV6-1 to TRBJ1-1; D uncertain. V was trimmed by 2 bases and J by 3 bases, leaving 19 bases between them. Germline CDR1 reads MNHNS; CDR2 reads SASEGT. The CDR3 is 17 residues long. CDR3 sequence (DNA): TGTGCCAGCAGTGAAATGGGAACGCAGGTTGCGGACACTGAAGCTTTCTTT. Encoded protein: CASSEMGTQVADTEAFF.

This clonotype was observed many times. This chain uses TRBV29-1 with TRBJ1-4, with D tentatively TRBD1 (5 bases). The CDR3 loop spans 12 amino acids. Germline values: CDR1 SQVTM, CDR2 ANQGSEA. V lost 4 bases and J lost 2, with 5 bases in between. The CDR3 DNA sequence: TGCAGCGTTGCAGGGACTAATGAAAAACTGTTTTTT. As protein: CSVAGTNEKLFF.

CDR3 coding DNA: TGTGCCAGCAGCTACGGAATCCTCAGGGGGAACACCGGGGAGCTGTTTTTT. Translation: CASSYGILRGNTGELFF. The J gene is TRBJ2-2, the V gene TRBV6-6, with D perhaps matching TRBD1 (6 bases). Per germline, CDR1 MNHNY and CDR2 SVGAGI (reference sequence). The CDR3 is made up of 17 amino acids. Between the trimmed V and J ends, which lost 6 bases and 1 base, there was a span of 18 bases.

This clonotype was detected only a few times. The chain is built from TRBV20-1 and TRBJ2-1; D gene unclear. Germline-derived CDR1 and CDR2 are DFQATT and SNEGSKA (reference sequence). The V gene lost 3 bases and the J gene lost 5 bases, with 14 bases spanning the gap. The CDR3 extends over 14 amino acids. In DNA form, the CDR3 reads TGCAGTGCTAGCCCACTAACCGGCGACAATGAGCAGTTCTTC. Protein sequence: CSASPLTGDNEQFF.

This clonotype was seen a few times. This sequence joins TRBV7-9 and TRBJ2-5; 8 bases match TRBD1. The tail of the sequence fits TRBJ2-7 better, so the J call may be wrong. Germline V gene sequence: CDR1 SEHNR, CDR2 FQNEAQ (reference sequence). This CDR3 has 15 amino acids. CDR3 nucleotides: TGTGCCAGCAGCTCGTGGGGTATACAGGGGGACGAGCAGTACTTC. Its translation: CASSSWGIQGDEQYF.

V gene TRBV4-2 combines with J gene TRBJ2-3; 7 bases fit TRBD2. The J segment lost 4 bases and the V segment lost 5 bases, leaving 15 bases of the junction unmatched. CDR1 LGHNA and CDR2 YNFKEQ come from the germline V gene. The CDR3 spans 17 residues. In DNA, the CDR3 is TGTGCCAGCAGCAAAACCGGCGGGAGAGCCGGCGCAGATACGCAGTATTTT. It yields the protein CASSKTGGRAGADTQYF.

This clonotype was observed a few times. This chain's CDR3 is CASSSSGRGNNEQFF. The DNA of the CDR3 is TGTGCCAGCAGCTCAAGCGGGAGGGGTAATAATGAGCAGTTCTTC. V gene TRBV3-1 combines with J gene TRBJ2-1; 10 bases fit TRBD2. Losses at the gene ends were 5 bases for V and 7 bases for J; bases not matched to a gene: 8. The CDR3 runs to 15 residues. Germline assignment: CDR1 LGHDT and CDR2 YNNKEL (reference sequence).

The chain has TRBV27 and TRBJ2-2; the match to TRBD2 covers 12 bases. This CDR3 spans 17 amino acids. Germline assignment: CDR1 MNHEY and CDR2 SMNVEV (reference sequence). J gave up 0 bases and V 4 bases, and 3 bases lay outside the gene matches. This CDR3 reads CASSYRLAGANTGELFF. CDR3 DNA: TGTGCCAGCAGTTACCGACTAGCGGGAGCGAACACCGGGGAGCTGTTTTTT.

This clonotype was detected only a few times. The chain couples TRBV6-6 to TRBJ2-7; D unresolved. Trimming shortened V by 3 bases and J by 2 bases, and 11 bases separated the two germline ends. This CDR3 has 14 amino acids. Germline CDR1 MNHNY, CDR2 SVGAGI (reference sequence). This CDR3 is CASSYLDPTYEQYF. CDR3 nucleotides: TGTGCCAGCAGTTATTTGGACCCTACCTACGAGCAGTACTTC.

This clonotype has more than one count but fewer than ten. V and J are TRBV27 and TRBJ2-7; 9 bases align to TRBD1. Germline CDR1 is MNHEY and CDR2 is SMNVEV (reference sequence). This CDR3 has 17 amino acids. The junction had 9 bases not matched to a gene; V was cut back by 1 base and J by 2 bases. CDR3 region: CASSLCWGGTGTYEQYF. The CDR3 coding sequence is TGTGCCAGCAGTTTATGCTGGGGGGGGACAGGGACCTACGAGCAGTACTTC.

The CDR3 sequence is CASSFPLRLADSYNEQFF. As DNA, the CDR3 is TGTGCCAGCAGTTTCCCACTTAGACTAGCGGATTCCTACAATGAGCAGTTCTTC. The chain has TRBV28 and TRBJ2-1; TRBD2 matches at 9 bases. This CDR3 is built from 18 residues. The trim removed 3 bases at V and 1 base at J, leaving 10 bases unmatched. Germline loops: CDR1 MDHEN, CDR2 SYDVKM. The full variable domain, rest sourced from reference TRBV28 and TRBJ2-1, is DVKVTQSSRYLVKRTGEKVFLECVQDMDHENMFWYRQDPGLGLRLIYFSYDVKMKEKGDIPEGYSVSREKKERFSLILESASTNQTSMYLCASSFPLRLADSYNEQFFGPGTRLTVL.

The CDR3 is CASSLKASAYEQYF. Here the CDR3 DNA reads TGTGCCAGCAGCTTAAAGGCGTCAGCTTACGAGCAGTACTTC. The chain is built from TRBV7-2 and TRBJ2-7, with D unresolved. The V end lost 2 bases, the J end lost 4 bases, and 12 bases lay between the germline ends. CDR3 length equals 14 residues. Looked up from germline, CDR1 is SGHTA and CDR2 is FQGNSA.

The chain uses TRBV27 and TRBJ2-1, with TRBD1 as a possible D gene (6 bases). The V and J ends lost 4 bases and 5 bases respectively, with 24 bases between them. The length of the CDR3 is 18 residues. Germline CDR1 MNHEY, CDR2 SMNVEV (reference sequence). The chain's CDR3 is CASSSSSNRVVGNNEQFF. DNA for the CDR3: TGTGCCAGCAGTTCATCATCAAACAGGGTTGTAGGTAACAATGAGCAGTTCTTC.